This is a list of T cell receptor beta chains from one sample in a study of technical replicates of blood from a handful of donors. Only in-frame clones appear in the TCRdb table, and some are missing; sequencing was by immunoSEQ multiplex PCR. The data hold more than 65,000 clones, with approximately 93% observed a single time. The sequencing input was T cells isolated from PBMCs. The receptors shown here come from a human donor in good health. CDR3s include the opening cysteine and the closing phenylalanine or tryptophan. D genes are given only for firm matches. The size field is filled for only some rows; it gives once, few, many or a size class.

D | J | size | V | DNA | CDR3
. | TRBJ1-5 | . | TRBV5-5 | TGTGCCAGCAGCTTCCTTACAGAGAATCAGCCCCAGCATTTT | CASSFLTENQPQHF
. | TRBJ1-4 | . | TRBV7-3 | TGTGCCAGCAGCTTAACTCAGAATGAAAAACTGTTTTTT | CASSLTQNEKLFF
. | TRBJ1-1 | . | TRBV14 | TGTGCCAGCAGCCCTCAGGGAAGCGCCCTCTACACTGAAGCTTTCTTT | CASSPQGSALYTEAFF
. | TRBJ2-2 | . | TRBV4-3 | TGCGCCAGCAGCCAAGATTTGGCGGGCGGGGAGCTGTTTTTT | CASSQDLAGGELFF
. | TRBJ1-3 | . | TRBV4-3 | TGCGCCAGCAGCCGGGGCGTTGGAAACACCATATATTTT | CASSRGVGNTIYF
. | TRBJ2-7 | . | TRBV13 | TGTGCCAGCAGCCATCCGCTGACTGAGCAGTACTTC | CASSHPLTEQYF
. | TRBJ2-5 | . | TRBV5-6 | TGTGCCAGCAGCTTGACCGGAGAAGAGACCCAGTACTTC | CASSLTGEETQYF
TRBD2 | TRBJ2-1 | . | TRBV5-4 | TGTGCCAGCAGCTTGGTAAGCGGGGAATGGAATGAGCAGTTCTTC | CASSLVSGEWNEQFF
. | TRBJ2-1 | . | TRBV4-1 | TGCGCCAGCAGCCCCCAGCGGGTCTACAATGAGCAGTTCTTC | CASSPQRVYNEQFF
. | TRBJ1-1 | . | TRBV28 | TGTGCCAGCATTCCCTCGGGGGGGCGCGAGTCTTTCTTT | CASIPSGGRESFF
. | TRBJ2-3 | once | TRBV11-3 | TGTGCCAGCAGCTTAGCGTTTGCGGGGACTGGTTGGGATACGCAGTATTTT | CASSLAFAGTGWDTQYF
TRBD2 | TRBJ2-3 | . | TRBV7-6 | TGTGCCAGCAGCTTACACTATCTAGCGGGAGCCACAGATACGCAGTATTTT | CASSLHYLAGATDTQYF
. | TRBJ1-2 | . | TRBV11-2 | TGTGCCAGCAGCCCTAGTGGGTTTCGTTATGGCTACACCTTC | CASSPSGFRYGYTF